This T cell receptor beta chain was recorded in a study of breast tumors, draining lymph nodes, adjacent tissues. The study's findings and limits: Tumor repertoires ranked between lymph nodes and nontumor tissue in diversity, with V and J gene preferences. Most tumor T cells seemingly derive from lymph node, then expand in tumor. Compared with basal-like, luminal-like tumors shared significantly more repertoire with nontumor tissue.

The sample holds many counts of this clonotype. Its antigen remains unidentified. The lymph nodes were axillary draining lymph nodes from breast cancer patients. TCRdb analysed the multiplex PCR reads with MiXCR anew, one entry per CDR3 protein. The repertoire holds 150,000 to 200,000 distinct CDR3 sequences, with around a third as singletons. Germline values: CDR1 SGHVS, CDR2 FNYEAQ. With 1 base removed from V and 3 bases from J, the gap between germline ends came to 13 bases. The CDR3 runs to 15 residues. Sequencing used axillary lymph node tissue. The receptor comes from a female donor with breast cancer. Some clones in this sample may be carry-over from other donors' samples. V is TRBV7-6 and J is TRBJ2-7, with D maybe TRBD2 (7 bases). The CDR3 protein is CASSLEGGALYEQYF. The DNA of the CDR3 is TGTGCCAGCAGCTTAGAGGGGGGGGCCCTCTACGAGCAGTACTTC.